A single TCR beta chain is shown here with its context. The sample is drawn from a study of blood T cell repertoires in COVID-19. Overall study context: Sites in the United States, Italy and Spain provided acute and convalescent COVID-19 samples. The cDNA or gDNA used as material had been derived from T cells, B-cell-depleted T cells, or PBMCs.

Profiling relied on immunoSEQ multiplex PCR, and the TCRdb table lists in-frame clones only, not all of them. The sample has 150,000 to 180,000 clones, roughly 72% seen once. Trimming cost V 0 bases and J 3 bases; bases outside gene matches: 7. Germline V gives CDR1 SGHNT, CDR2 YYREEE (reference sequence). CDR3 length: 16 amino acids. Sequenced sample: peripheral blood. The origin of this receptor is a woman aged 80 or over with acute or convalescent COVID-19. The chain uses TRBV5-4 and TRBJ2-5; 8 bases agree with TRBD1. The CDR3 nucleotides read TGTGCCAGCAGCTTGGAGACAGGGGCCCGAAAAGAGACCCAGTACTTC. This encodes CASSLETGARKETQYF.